Shown below are 12 T cell receptor beta chains from a single sample sequenced in a study of shared clonotypes between healthy human individuals. Generated by immunoSEQ multiplex PCR, the TCRdb table keeps only in-frame clones and is missing some. The sample consists of under 1,900,000 clones, just under 99% of them appearing once. The sequencing sample was made of naive CD4+ T cells sorted from blood. The subset here: CD45RA+ positively selected. Source of these receptors: a man aged 25-45 years in good health.

The chain employs TRBV10-1 and TRBJ2-1, with D possibly being TRBD2 (6 bases). Trimming shortened V by 6 bases and J by 8 bases, and 17 bases separated the two germline ends. CDR1 WNHNN and CDR2 SYGVQD come from the germline V gene (reference sequence). The CDR3 has 14 residues. CDR3 residues: CASSDGGLRDEQFF. The CDR3 nucleotides read TGCGCCAGCAGCGACGGAGGGTTGAGAGATGAGCAGTTCTTC.

The chain employs TRBV5-1 and TRBJ2-5, with D maybe TRBD1 (5 bases). Trimming shortened V by 0 bases and J by 4 bases, and 7 bases separated the two germline ends. Germline CDR1 is SGHRS and CDR2 is YFSETQ. This CDR3 region has 13 residues. The CDR3 spells CASSLARVETQYF. CDR3 in DNA: TGCGCCAGCAGCTTGGCCAGGGTAGAGACCCAGTACTTC. Supplemented by reference TRBV5-1 and TRBJ2-5, the full variable domain reads KAGVTQTPRYLIKTRGQQVTLSCSPISGHRSVSWYQQTPGQGLQFLFEYFSETQRNKGNFPGRFSGRQFSNSRSEMNVSTLELGDSALYLCASSLARVETQYFGPGTRLLVL.

The chain's CDR3 is CASRDRGFPEAFF. The CDR3 DNA sequence: TGTGCCAGTAGGGACAGGGGGTTCCCTGAAGCTTTCTTT. The chain uses TRBV19 and TRBJ1-1; TRBD1 matches 10 bases. There are 13 residues in the CDR3. The V gene's germline CDR1 is LNHDA and CDR2 SQIVND (reference sequence). Unmatched junction bases numbered 4, after V lost 6 bases and J lost 6 bases. Looking up the rest from reference TRBV19 and TRBJ1-1 gives the full variable domain: DGGITQSPKYLFRKEGQNVTLSCEQNLNHDAMYWYRQDPGQGLRLIYYSQIVNDFQKGDIAEGYSVSREKKESFPLTVTSAQKNPTAFYLCASRDRGFPEAFFGQGTRLTVV.

J is TRBJ2-7 and V is TRBV4-3, with 7 bases aligning to TRBD2. J lost 3 bases, V lost 3 bases, and 5 bases had no gene match. The CDR3 length is 14 residues. CDR1 LGHNA and CDR2 YSLEER come from the germline V gene. For the CDR3, the DNA is TGCGCCAGCAGCCATGGACGGGGGGACTACGAGCAGTACTTC. As protein: CASSHGRGDYEQYF.

The V call is TRBV6-1, the J call TRBJ1-5; D unclear. Per the germline V gene, CDR1 is MNHNS and CDR2 is SASEGT. The CDR3 totals 15 residues. V lost 6 bases, J lost 3 bases, and 15 bases lay in between. CDR3 sequence: CASSLEHLINQPQHF. The CDR3, as DNA: TGTGCCAGCAGCCTAGAACATCTCATCAATCAGCCCCAGCATTTT.

This sequence joins TRBV9 and TRBJ2-1, with 8 positions matching TRBD2. Germline trimming cut 0 bases from V and 2 bases from J; bases unmatched to any gene: 7. The CDR3 covers 17 residues. In germline, CDR1 is SGDLS, CDR2 YYNGEE. This chain's CDR3 is CASSVAPLLAAYNEQFF. The CDR3 nucleotides read TGTGCCAGCAGCGTAGCCCCCCTACTAGCGGCCTACAATGAGCAGTTCTTC.

The chain links TRBV18 to TRBJ2-7, with D possibly being TRBD1 (6 bases). V was shortened by 6 bases and J by 2 bases, with 20 bases between the two germline ends. The length of the CDR3 is 16 residues. The germline V gene encodes CDR1 KGHSH and CDR2 LQKENI. The CDR3 bases are TGTGCCAGCTCCGACCGGGACAAAATAAAAACCTACGAGCAGTACTTC. This gives the protein CASSDRDKIKTYEQYF.

The V call is TRBV5-1, the J call TRBJ2-1; D remains ambiguous. Deletions cut 2 bases from V and 6 bases from J, with 18 bases between. The germline gives CDR1 SGHRS, CDR2 YFSETQ. The CDR3 covers 16 residues. CDR3: CASSLRVADPPNEQFF. The CDR3 DNA sequence: TGCGCCAGCAGCTTAAGGGTCGCCGACCCCCCCAATGAGCAGTTCTTC.

A remark on this clone: Other DNA variants within this sample encode the same CDR3. The V gene is TRBV12-5, the J gene TRBJ2-5, with TRBD1 matching 8 bases. The trim removed 1 base at V and 5 bases at J, leaving 3 bases unmatched. The CDR3 has 14 residues. From germline, CDR1 is LGHNT and CDR2 FRNRAP. CDR3 protein: CASGLGTGRETQYF. The CDR3 nucleotides are TGTGCTAGTGGTTTGGGGACAGGGAGGGAGACCCAGTACTTC. The entire variable domain, with the rest obtained from reference TRBV12-5 and TRBJ2-5, is as follows: DARVTQTPRHKVTEMGQEVTMRCQPILGHNTVFWYRQTMMQGLELLAYFRNRAPLDDSGMPKDRFSAEMPDATLATLKIQPSEPRDSAVYFCASGLGTGRETQYFGPGTRLLVL.

This clone has only one observation. The rearrangement links TRBV4-3 to TRBJ2-5; 7 nucleotides align to TRBD2. Germline CDR1 is LGHNA and CDR2 is YSLEER. V shed 0 bases, J shed 5 bases, and the junction held 12 bases outside the gene matches. The CDR3 length is 17 residues. CDR3 sequence (DNA): TGCGCCAGCAGCCAAGATTCTGTCGGCGGGAGTGGGGAGACCCAGTACTTC. This codes for CASSQDSVGGSGETQYF.

CDR3 nucleotide sequence: TGTGCCAGCAGTTTACAAGGACAGGGGCAGTTCTTC. Encoded protein: CASSLQGQGQFF. The chain carries TRBV11-2 and TRBJ2-1, with TRBD1 matching 8 bases. The CDR3 totals 12 residues. Per germline, CDR1 SGHAT and CDR2 FQNNGV. V gave up 6 bases and J gave up 12 bases; unmatched junction bases: 7.

CDR3 region: CASSLAPNGQTEAFF. The CDR3, as DNA: TGTGCCAGCAGCTTAGCCCCTAACGGCCAAACTGAAGCTTTCTTT. The chain joins TRBV7-9 to TRBJ1-1; no definite D call. The CDR3 is 15 amino acids. The V and J ends lost 0 bases and 5 bases respectively, with 13 bases between them. CDR1 and CDR2 (germline): SEHNR, FQNEAQ (reference sequence).